A single sample is the source of the 23 T cell receptor beta chains below, sequenced in a study of human T cells and chemical hapten exposure. Each CDR3 protein gets one entry after TCRdb re-called the RACE reads with MiXCR. The sample carries over 300,000 distinct CDR3 sequences, roughly 5% recorded once. Time point meaning: pre-sensitization, week 0. Treatment reported: therapeutic diphenylcyclopropenone sensitization with weekly scalp DPC. Sequences were derived from whole blood, sampled in connection with sensitization to the hapten diphenylcyclopropenone (DPC). The source of these receptors is a woman between 50 and 59 years old with alopecia areata. Some clones in this sample may be carry-over from other donors' samples.

This chain joins TRBV28 and TRBJ1-4; 10 bases are shared with TRBD1. Germline CDR1 MDHEN, CDR2 SYDVKM. V shed 4 bases, J shed 5 bases, and the junction held 4 bases outside the gene matches. The CDR3 is made up of 15 amino acids. The CDR3, as DNA: TGTGCCAGCAGTTCTCTGACAGGGGGCAATGAAAAACTGTTTTTT. Translating gives CASSSLTGGNEKLFF.

This clonotype was detected ten times or more. V usage is TRBV6-2 or TRBV6-3 and J usage is TRBJ2-1; 9 nucleotides agree with TRBD1. CDR3 size: 16 residues. CDR1 and CDR2 (germline): MNHEY, SVGEGT. The ends lost 5 bases at V and 7 bases at J; junction bases unmatched: 12. Written as DNA, the CDR3 is TGTGCCAGCAGTCCGTCCGGGACAGGGAGAATTAATGAGCAGTTCTTC. This encodes CASSPSGTGRINEQFF.

In this sample, this clonotype turned up a few times. The rearrangement uses TRBV29-1 and TRBJ1-1; no clear D. The CDR3 runs 12 residues. Trimming shortened V by 4 bases and J by 5 bases, and 11 bases separated the two germline ends. CDR1 and CDR2 (germline): SQVTM, ANQGSEA. The CDR3 DNA reads as TGCAGCGTTGGGTTGTTAGGGACTGAAGCTTTCTTT. This codes for CSVGLLGTEAFF.

This clonotype showed up many times. The genes are TRBV6-2 or TRBV6-3 and TRBJ2-7, with unresolved D. In germline, CDR1 is MNHEY, CDR2 SVGEGT. Trimming removed 8 bases at V and 4 bases at J, with 9 bases between. This CDR3 contains 11 residues. CDR3 in DNA: TGTGCCAGCCGAGATGGGTACGAGCAGTACTTC. It is translated as CASRDGYEQYF.

This clonotype was seen at least ten times. The chain combines TRBV5-1 with TRBJ2-1, with TRBD2 matching over 11 bases. The J segment lost 0 bases and the V segment lost 4 bases, leaving 6 bases of the junction unmatched. The CDR3 extends over 17 amino acids. In germline, CDR1 is SGHRS, CDR2 YFSETQ. CDR3 amino acids: CASSTRLAGSSYNEQFF. CDR3 coding DNA: TGCGCCAGCAGCACCAGACTAGCGGGGAGCTCCTACAATGAGCAGTTCTTC.

This clonotype has ten or more counts. The rearrangement uses TRBV29-1 and TRBJ2-3; 11 bases fit TRBD2. Germline CDR1 SQVTM, CDR2 ANQGSEA. The CDR3 runs 15 residues. With V trimmed by 7 bases and J by 0 bases, 6 bases remained unmatched. DNA of the CDR3: TGCAGCGCCCAAGGGACTAGCGGTAGCACAGATACGCAGTATTTT. Its translation is CSAQGTSGSTDTQYF.

This clonotype was detected only a few times. The CDR3 DNA follows: TGTGCCAGCAGTGAGTTGGGGATCGGGGAAAAACTGTTTTTT. This translates into CASSELGIGEKLFF. The genes are TRBV6-1 and TRBJ1-4, with D uncertain. CDR1 and CDR2 (germline): MNHNS, SASEGT. The germline V and J ends were trimmed by 3 bases and 8 bases, with 13 bases remaining between them. This CDR3 is built from 14 residues.

Many counts were recorded for this clonotype. J is TRBJ1-5 and V is TRBV7-2, with D hard to call. CDR3 length: 12 residues. CDR1 is SGHTA, CDR2 FQGNSA, per germline. With 2 bases removed from V and 7 bases from J, the gap between germline ends came to 6 bases. The CDR3 reads CASSLFDQPQHF. For the CDR3, the DNA is TGTGCCAGCAGCTTATTCGACCAGCCCCAGCATTTT.

As regards this clonotype: This may come from a read error, since a much larger clone is one base off. No conserved phenylalanine or tryptophan is present at the end of the CDR3, so a read error is the likely explanation. This rearrangement joins TRBV7-9 to TRBJ2-3; 12 bases align to TRBD2. The ends lost 5 bases at V and 3 bases at J; junction bases unmatched: 3. Germline V gene lookup returns CDR1 SEHNR and CDR2 FQNEAQ (reference sequence). CDR3 length equals 15 residues. The CDR3 sequence is CASSRGLAGTDTQYS. In DNA form, the CDR3 reads TGTGCCAGCAGCCGCGGACTAGCGGGGACAGATACGCAGTATTCT.

The chain recombines TRBV28 with TRBJ2-1; 9 positions agree with TRBD2. The CDR3 is 15 residues long. Germline CDR1 reads MDHEN; CDR2 reads SYDVKM. J lost 7 bases, V lost 6 bases, and 10 bases had no gene match. As DNA, the CDR3 is TGTGCCAGCAGCCTCTCGCGCGGGAGGGGAAATGAGCAGTTCTTC. Protein product: CASSLSRGRGNEQFF. Looking up the rest from reference TRBV28 and TRBJ2-1 gives the full variable domain: DVKVTQSSRYLVKRTGEKVFLECVQDMDHENMFWYRQDPGLGLRLIYFSYDVKMKEKGDIPEGYSVSREKKERFSLILESASTNQTSMYLCASSLSRGRGNEQFFGPGTRLTVL.

This clonotype was seen repeatedly, ten times or more. The J gene is TRBJ2-2, the V gene TRBV5-6, with a tentative D call TRBD1 (6 bases). The CDR3 loop spans 16 amino acids. CDR1 is SGHDT, CDR2 YYEEEE, per germline. V shed 0 bases and J shed 2 bases, with 11 bases lying between them. CDR3 in DNA: TGTGCCAGCAGCTTGGTGGACAGTCTTAACACCGGGGAGCTGTTTTTT. It is translated as CASSLVDSLNTGELFF.

In this sample, this clonotype turned up a few times. This chain connects TRBV7-3 to TRBJ2-2; 12 bases match TRBD2. The CDR3 has 17 amino acids. V lost 2 bases and J lost 4; bases outside the gene matches: 5. Germline CDR1 and CDR2: SGHTA and FQGTGA. As DNA, the CDR3 is TGTGCCAGCAGCTTACCCCTAGCGGGGGGGCTCACCGGGGAGCTGTTTTTT. Translation: CASSLPLAGGLTGELFF.

V gene TRBV5-6 combines with J gene TRBJ1-2, with D tentatively TRBD1 (6 bases). V was trimmed by 0 bases and J by 2 bases, leaving 8 bases between them. CDR1 SGHDT and CDR2 YYEEEE come from the germline V gene. The length of the CDR3 is 14 residues. The DNA for the CDR3 is TGTGCCAGCAGCTTGGGACAGGAGAACTATGGCTACACCTTC. As protein: CASSLGQENYGYTF.

On this clonotype: A much larger clonotype is one base distant, so this may be a read error. This chain links TRBV6-1 with TRBJ2-3, with D hard to call. The CDR3 covers 12 residues. Germline V gene sequence: CDR1 MNHNS, CDR2 SASEGT. Trimming removed 6 bases at V and 4 bases at J, with 8 bases between. CDR3 amino acids: CASSRAPDTQYF. CDR3 nucleotide sequence: TGTGCCAGCAGCCGGGCCCCAGATACGCAGTATTTT.

As for this clonotype: The junction departs from germline at one end; a sequencing error may be responsible. The CDR3: CGGAISGNTIYF. The DNA for the CDR3 is TGTGGGGGCGCGATCTCTGGAAACACCATATATTTT. The V gene is TRBV29-1, the J gene TRBJ1-3; D perhaps matches TRBD1 (6 bases). The CDR3 contains 12 residues. The germline V gene has CDR1 SQVTM and CDR2 ANQGSEA.

The sample holds many counts of this clonotype. The rearrangement joins TRBV29-1 to TRBJ1-1, with D unclear. The CDR3 consists of 13 residues. Trimming removed 3 bases at V and 1 base at J, with 9 bases between. Germline assignment: CDR1 SQVTM and CDR2 ANQGSEA. In nucleotides, the CDR3 is TGCAGCGTTGAGGGTCCGACGAACACTGAAGCTTTCTTT. Translated, it gives CSVEGPTNTEAFF.

The chain joins TRBV3-1 to TRBJ1-1, with a weak D call TRBD1 (6 bases). V was cut by 1 base and J by 7 bases, with 10 bases left in between. The CDR3 consists of 13 residues. In germline, CDR1 is LGHDT, CDR2 YNNKEL (reference sequence). CDR3 DNA: TGTGCCAGCAGCCAAGGGGGGGCAGGTGAAGCTTTCTTT. Its protein product is CASSQGGAGEAFF.

There are many counts of this clonotype. The CDR3 loop reads CASSQDTRGTNSPLHF. In nucleotides, the CDR3 is TGTGCCAGCAGCCAAGATACAAGGGGTACTAATTCACCCCTCCACTTT. The chain links TRBV4-2 to TRBJ1-6; a possible D gene is TRBD1 (5 bases). V was clipped by 0 bases and J by 6 bases, with 12 bases between them. The length of the CDR3 is 16 residues. The germline CDR1 and CDR2 sequences are LGHNA and YNFKEQ.

The chain joins TRBV19 to TRBJ2-1; D could derive from TRBD1 or TRBD2 (5 bases each). The CDR3 runs 16 residues. CDR1 and CDR2 (germline): LNHDA, SQIVND (reference sequence). The V end lost 3 bases, the J end lost 4 bases, and 16 bases lay between the germline ends. In DNA form, the CDR3 reads TGTGCCAGTAGTATGGCCGTTGGGGGAGCTTACAATGAGCAGTTCTTC. As protein: CASSMAVGGAYNEQFF.

The chain uses TRBV7-9 and TRBJ2-1; the D is unclear. This CDR3 is built from 12 residues. Trimming pared 0 bases from V and 10 bases from J, leaving 7 bases between. CDR1 and CDR2 from the germline V gene are SEHNR and FQNEAQ (reference sequence). CDR3: CASSLAPEEQFF. Here the CDR3 DNA reads TGTGCCAGCAGCTTAGCCCCCGAGGAGCAGTTCTTC.

This clonotype was detected many times. The chain joins TRBV7-9 to TRBJ2-7, with D unresolved. Germline CDR1 reads SEHNR; CDR2 reads FQNEAQ (reference sequence). V was trimmed by 0 bases and J by 0 bases, leaving 12 bases between them. This CDR3 region has 16 residues. In nucleotides, the CDR3 is TGTGCCAGCAGCTTAGCAGGTAGCTCCCTCTCCTACGAGCAGTACTTC. This translates into CASSLAGSSLSYEQYF.

This clonotype was seen repeatedly, ten times or more. The chain uses TRBV7-6 and TRBJ2-1, with D possibly being TRBD2 (6 bases). Trimming removed 5 bases at V and 0 bases at J, with 11 bases between. The length of the CDR3 is 15 residues. Germline V gene lookup returns CDR1 SGHVS and CDR2 FNYEAQ. DNA of the CDR3: TGTGCCAGCAGCCAAGGGGAGGCCTCCTACAATGAGCAGTTCTTC. Its protein product is CASSQGEASYNEQFF. Full variable domain (remainder filled in from reference TRBV7-6 and TRBJ2-1): GAGVSQSPRYKVTKRGQDVALRCDPISGHVSLYWYRQALGQGPEFLTYFNYEAQQDKSGLPNDRFSAERPEGSISTLTIQRTEQRDSAMYRCASSQGEASYNEQFFGPGTRLTVL.

This clonotype occurred many times. This chain connects TRBV7-2 to TRBJ2-3, with D possibly being TRBD1 (6 bases). This CDR3 contains 16 residues. Trimming pared 1 base from V and 3 bases from J, leaving 14 bases between. From germline, CDR1 is SGHTA and CDR2 FQGNSA. CDR3 sequence (DNA): TGTGCCAGCAGCTTAGAGGCAGGGGTATTTACAGATACGCAGTATTTT. It codes for CASSLEAGVFTDTQYF.